A selection of T cell receptor beta chains follows, all from one sample in a study of T cells in Graves' hyperthyroidism and ophthalmopathy. One entry per CDR3 protein, called by TCRdb with MiXCR from the multiplex PCR reads. The profile shows a few hundred thousand distinct CDR3 sequences, around 16% of them singletons. What was sequenced was blood. The receptor source for this set is a woman in her forties with Graves' ophthalmopathy. The CDR3 runs from the conserved cysteine through the conserved F or W. A D gene is named only where the DNA matches it firmly. The listing skips clone size in some rows; elsewhere it reads once, few, many or a size class.

-	TRBV29-1	TRBJ2-7	many	CSVALDGTSYEQYF	TGCAGCGTCGCACTGGACGGAACCTCCTACGAGCAGTACTTC
TRBD1	TRBV28	TRBJ1-2	few	CASSPSGTGTYGYTF	TGTGCCAGCAGTCCCTCCGGGACAGGGACCTATGGCTACACCTTC
-	TRBV4-1	TRBJ1-6	-	CASSQDISSPLHF	TGCGCCAGCAGCCAAGATATTTCTTCACCCCTCCACTTT
-	TRBV28	TRBJ2-2	few	CASSLASGLNTGELFF	TGTGCCAGCAGTTTGGCGAGCGGGTTAAACACCGGGGAGCTGTTTTTT
TRBD1	TRBV18	TRBJ1-3	few	CASSPGQGAPGNTIYF	TGTGCCAGCTCACCAGGACAGGGGGCGCCTGGAAACACCATATATTTT
-	TRBV7-9	TRBJ1-1	-	CASSSRQANTEAFF	TGTGCCAGCAGCTCCCGACAGGCGAACACTGAAGCTTTCTTT
-	TRBV18	TRBJ1-2	-	CASSFDSDGYTF	TGTGCCAGCTCATTCGACTCGGATGGCTACACCTTC
-	TRBV19	TRBJ2-3	-	CASSKGLITDTQYF	TGTGCCAGTAGCAAGGGACTTATCACAGATACGCAGTATTTT
-	TRBV6-1	TRBJ1-2	many	CASRNTGHYGYTF	TGTGCCAGCAGAAATACGGGACACTATGGCTACACCTTC
TRBD2	TRBV7-2	TRBJ2-1	few	CASSLPTRTSGRNTMYNEQFF	TGTGCCAGCAGCTTACCCACCCGGACTAGCGGGAGGAATACAATGTACAATGAGCAGTTCTTC
-	TRBV12-3/TRBV12-4	TRBJ2-1	many	CASRMGTSHSEQFF	TGTGCCAGCAGGATGGGGACTTCCCACAGTGAGCAGTTCTTC
-	TRBV19	TRBJ1-1	-	CASSIESGQVRTEAFF	TGTGCCAGTAGTATAGAGTCCGGACAAGTAAGGACTGAAGCTTTCTTT
TRBD1	TRBV19	TRBJ1-1	few	CASIPSTGVSSTEAFF	TGTGCCAGTATCCCCTCGACAGGGGTGTCTTCCACTGAAGCTTTCTTT
-	TRBV7-8	TRBJ2-7	-	CASSSTGISNEQYF	TGTGCCAGCAGCTCCACAGGGATTAGCAACGAGCAGTACTTC
-	TRBV4-2	TRBJ2-1	few	CASAPPYYNEQFF	TGTGCCAGCGCTCCCCCATACTACAATGAGCAGTTCTTC
TRBD2	TRBV12-3/TRBV12-4	TRBJ2-1	-	CASSSTSGKTYNEQFF	TGTGCCAGCAGTTCCACTAGCGGAAAAACCTACAATGAGCAGTTCTTC
-	TRBV5-5	TRBJ2-5	few	CASSDTGTARRDQYF	TGTGCCAGCAGCGACACCGGGACAGCCCGGAGGGACCAGTACTTC
-	TRBV11-2	TRBJ2-2	many	CASSLASTGELFF	TGTGCCAGCAGCTTAGCTAGCACCGGGGAGCTGTTTTTT
TRBD1	TRBV6-5	TRBJ1-1	many	CASSYSGRGPTEAFF	TGTGCCAGCAGTTACTCAGGCAGGGGGCCCACTGAAGCTTTCTTT
-	TRBV28	TRBJ2-1	many	CASSSPQGRNEQFF	TGTGCCAGCAGTTCTCCTCAGGGTAGGAATGAGCAGTTCTTC
-	TRBV13	TRBJ1-3	-	CASRVREGNTIYF	TGTGCCAGCAGAGTTAGGGAAGGAAACACCATATATTTT
TRBD1	TRBV20-1	TRBJ1-6	-	CSARSGTEISSYNSPLHF	TGCAGTGCTAGATCCGGGACAGAGATAAGCTCCTATAATTCACCCCTCCACTTT
-	TRBV12-3/TRBV12-4	TRBJ2-1	many	CASSPPPRNEQFF	TGTGCCAGCAGCCCTCCTCCTAGAAATGAGCAGTTCTTC
TRBD1	TRBV7-9	TRBJ1-1	few	CASSPSGGGNTEAFF	TGTGCCAGCAGCCCATCAGGGGGGGGGAACACTGAAGCTTTCTTT
TRBD1	TRBV20-1	TRBJ1-5	many	CSARETGGQPQHF	TGCAGTGCTAGAGAGACAGGGGGTCAGCCCCAGCATTTT
-	TRBV6-2/TRBV6-3	TRBJ1-2	few	CASSYPQTEGYGYTF	TGTGCCAGCAGTTACCCTCAGACAGAAGGCTATGGCTACACCTTC
TRBD2	TRBV7-3	TRBJ2-1	-	CASSSHSGTRNYNEQFF	TGTGCCAGCAGCTCACATTCCGGGACTAGAAACTACAATGAGCAGTTCTTC
TRBD1	TRBV7-2	TRBJ2-5	many	CASSLWTGAETQYF	TGTGCCAGCAGCCTCTGGACAGGGGCAGAGACCCAGTACTTC
TRBD1	TRBV7-9	TRBJ2-1	-	CASSPGTGIYEQFF	TGTGCCAGCAGCCCGGGGACAGGGATTTATGAGCAGTTCTTC
-	TRBV5-4	TRBJ1-1	-	CASSYRAMNTEAFF	TGTGCCAGCAGCTACCGGGCCATGAACACTGAAGCTTTCTTT
-	TRBV30	TRBJ2-1	many	CAWSVLGRNEQFF	TGTGCCTGGAGTGTACTGGGACGTAATGAGCAGTTCTTC
-	TRBV4-3	TRBJ2-3	few	CASSQEFTPDTQYF	TGCGCCAGCAGCCAGGAGTTCACCCCAGATACGCAGTATTTT
-	TRBV12-3/TRBV12-4	TRBJ2-7	-	CASSLQGWEQYF	TGTGCCAGCAGTTTACAGGGGTGGGAGCAGTACTTC
-	TRBV7-9	TRBJ2-1	few	CASSVNDEQFF	TGTGCCAGCTCTGTCAACGATGAGCAGTTCTTC
-	TRBV19	TRBJ2-1	-	CASSSYGAGNNEQFF	TGTGCCAGTAGTTCATATGGGGCGGGAAACAATGAGCAGTTCTTC
-	TRBV15	TRBJ2-3	-	CATSRDLFEASTDTQYF	TGTGCCACCAGCAGAGATCTGTTCGAGGCTAGCACAGATACGCAGTATTTT
-	TRBV12-3/TRBV12-4	TRBJ1-1	few	CASSLGGLVGAFF	TGTGCCAGCAGTTTGGGGGGTTTGGTCGGGGCTTTCTTT
-	TRBV11-2	TRBJ1-3	many	CASSPGVLGGNTIYF	TGTGCCAGCAGCCCAGGCGTTCTGGGTGGAAACACCATATATTTT
-	TRBV20-1	TRBJ1-5	few	CSAGGGTSNQPQHF	TGCAGTGCGGGGGGGGGGACTAGCAATCAGCCCCAGCATTTT
TRBD1	TRBV28	TRBJ2-3	many	CASSPAGTGADTQYF	TGTGCCAGCAGTCCCGCCGGGACAGGGGCAGATACGCAGTATTTT
-	TRBV11-2	TRBJ1-2	many	CASSDPGGAQNGYTF	TGTGCCAGCAGCGACCCAGGTGGCGCGCAGAATGGCTACACCTTC
-	TRBV10-1	TRBJ1-6	-	CASTPQGSNSPLHF	TGCGCCAGCACCCCTCAGGGGTCTAATTCACCCCTCCACTTT
TRBD1	TRBV24-1	TRBJ1-3	many	CATSDPGQGDGNTIYF	TGTGCCACCAGTGACCCGGGACAGGGGGACGGAAACACCATATATTTT
-	TRBV6-1	TRBJ1-1	many	CASSDPRLNTEAFF	TGTGCCAGCAGTGACCCCCGACTGAACACTGAAGCTTTCTTT
TRBD1	TRBV5-1	TRBJ2-5	few	CASSPLQGALETQYF	TGCGCCAGCAGCCCGCTCCAGGGGGCGTTAGAGACCCAGTACTTC
-	TRBV5-1	TRBJ2-4	-	CASSRPDRMDIQYF	TGCGCCAGCAGCCGACCGGACCGGATGGACATTCAGTACTTC